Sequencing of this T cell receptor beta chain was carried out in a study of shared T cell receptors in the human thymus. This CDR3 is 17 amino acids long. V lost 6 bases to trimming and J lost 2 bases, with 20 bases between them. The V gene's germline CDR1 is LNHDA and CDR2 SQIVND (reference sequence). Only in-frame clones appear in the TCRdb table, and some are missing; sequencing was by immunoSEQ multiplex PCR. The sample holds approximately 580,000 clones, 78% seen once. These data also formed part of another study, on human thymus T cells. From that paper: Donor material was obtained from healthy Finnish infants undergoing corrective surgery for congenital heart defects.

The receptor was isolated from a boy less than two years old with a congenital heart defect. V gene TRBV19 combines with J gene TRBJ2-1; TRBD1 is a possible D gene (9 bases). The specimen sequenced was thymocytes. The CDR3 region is CASSRSSGTGTYNEQFF. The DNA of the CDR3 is TGTGCCAGTAGCCGAAGTAGCGGGACAGGGACCTACAATGAGCAGTTCTTC.